This T cell receptor beta chain is from a study of CD8+CD57+ T cells in acquired aplastic anemia. Study in general: Sorted CD4+ and CD8+ cell DNA averaged roughly 3.2 ug.

This clonotype was detected many times. CDR3 and TCR beta VDJ profiling relied on genomic DNA as the template. TCRdb analysed the reads with MiXCR anew, one entry per CDR3 protein. Here the sample spans around 130,000 distinct CDR3 sequences, more than 40% being singletons. Germline CDR1 SGHRS, CDR2 YFSETQ. Trimming shortened V by 2 bases and J by 4 bases, and 8 bases separated the two germline ends. This CDR3 has 13 amino acids. The V and J genes are TRBV5-1 and TRBJ2-3; possibly TRBD2 for D (5 bases). The sequencing sample was made of sorted CD4+, CD8+, or CD8+CD57+ T cells (not recorded which) from PBMCs. The sequence was collected from a human donor in good health, serving as a control. In DNA, the CDR3 is TGCGCCAGCAGCTTAAGGACTTCAGATACGCAGTATTTT. Translated: CASSLRTSDTQYF.